The 11 T cell receptor beta chains below all came from one sample that was sequenced in a study of identical twins. TCRdb processed the 5' RACE reads anew with MiXCR; each CDR3 protein has one entry. The data contain approximately 500,000 distinct CDR3 sequences, approximately 14% of them seen just once; the ten biggest clones take up more than 0.4%. A further study also used this sample, focusing on yellow fever vaccine responses in identical twins.

The sequencing sample was made of CD4+ T cells sorted from blood. These receptors were collected from a woman aged 18-29 years in good health.

The chain combines TRBV12-5 with TRBJ2-3, with D maybe TRBD1 (5 bases). V dropped 1 base and J dropped 3 bases, with 11 bases sitting between them. The germline CDR1 and CDR2 sequences are LGHNT and FRNRAP. This CDR3 spans 15 amino acids. The CDR3 nucleotides read TGTGCTAGTGGTTTGGGTATCAGGGTGACAGATACGCAGTATTTT. Translated, it gives CASGLGIRVTDTQYF.

This clonotype appeared many times. The chain combines TRBV5-1 with TRBJ1-1; D gene unclear. This CDR3 is 15 amino acids long. V was shortened by 1 base and J by 1 base, with 11 bases between the two germline ends. Germline V gives CDR1 SGHRS, CDR2 YFSETQ. As DNA, the CDR3 is TGCGCCAGCAGCTTGTGGGCCACGGGGAACACTGAAGCTTTCTTT. The encoded protein is CASSLWATGNTEAFF.

This clonotype occurred a few times. This rearrangement joins TRBV25-1 to TRBJ2-3; TRBD2 matches 9 bases. The germline CDR1 and CDR2 sequences are MGHDK and SYGVNS. J lost 1 base, V lost 3 bases, and 11 bases had no gene match. This CDR3 has 18 amino acids. This chain's CDR3 is CASSELSGRRGGTDTQYF. For the CDR3, the DNA is TGTGCCAGCAGTGAGTTAAGCGGGAGGCGCGGGGGCACAGATACGCAGTATTTT.

This clonotype has a handful of counts. The chain links TRBV28 to TRBJ1-4; 9 positions match TRBD1. This CDR3 comprises 15 residues. V lost 6 bases to trimming and J lost 6 bases; unmatched junction nucleotides: 8. Germline values: CDR1 MDHEN, CDR2 SYDVKM. The CDR3 sequence: CASSVPGQGDEKLFF. The CDR3 bases are TGTGCCAGCAGCGTCCCGGGACAGGGAGATGAAAAACTGTTTTTT.

There are a few counts of this clonotype. One junction end does not reproduce the germline sequence, and a read error may be involved. The V call is TRBV10-3, the J call TRBJ2-3; 7 nucleotides line up with TRBD2. Germline V gene data show CDR1 as ENHRY and CDR2 as SYGVKD. This CDR3 comprises 16 residues. The CDR3 sequence: CALSSQAGSGTDTQYF. The CDR3 bases are TGTGCCCTCAGCAGCCAAGCGGGATCCGGCACAGATACGCAGTATTTT.

V is TRBV20-1 and J is TRBJ2-5, with TRBD2 matching over 10 bases. CDR1 and CDR2 (germline): DFQATT, SNEGSKA (reference sequence). Trimming at V came to 1 base and at J to 0 bases, leaving 5 bases not matched to a gene. The CDR3 spans 16 residues. The CDR3 region has the DNA TGCAGTGCTAGAGTAAGGCTAGCGGGGGACCAAGAGACCCAGTACTTC. It specifies CSARVRLAGDQETQYF.

In its sample, this clonotype was seen many times. V usage is TRBV7-8 and J usage is TRBJ2-1; a possible D gene is TRBD2 (6 bases). CDR1 and CDR2 from the germline V gene are SGHVS and FQNEAQ. The CDR3 is made up of 17 amino acids. Trimming cost V 3 bases and J 0 bases, with 15 bases left between them. This CDR3 reads CASSLRGPTSSYNEQFF. The CDR3 DNA reads TGTGCCAGCAGCTTGCGGGGACCGACAAGCTCCTACAATGAGCAGTTCTTC.

The V gene is TRBV19, the J gene TRBJ1-5; 8 positions agree with TRBD1. Trimming removed 3 bases from V and 2 bases from J; junction bases left unmatched: 3. This CDR3 has 15 residues. Germline V gene data show CDR1 as LNHDA and CDR2 as SQIVND (reference sequence). CDR3 sequence (DNA): TGTGCCAGTAGTATTGCAGGGGGCGGCAATCAGCCCCAGCATTTT. Amino acid sequence: CASSIAGGGNQPQHF.

This clonotype was seen more than once but under ten times. The V and J genes are TRBV24-1 and TRBJ1-5; D perhaps matches TRBD1 (5 bases). V was pared by 9 bases and J by 1 base, with 15 bases between. The CDR3 is 15 residues long. Germline-derived CDR1 and CDR2 are KGHDR and SFDVKD. The CDR3, as DNA: TGTGCCACCTCTCATGGGGGTGGGAGCAATCAGCCCCAGCATTTT. This encodes CATSHGGGSNQPQHF.

This clonotype was seen only a few times. This sequence joins TRBV18 and TRBJ2-3; D unresolved. The CDR3 consists of 16 residues. The germline CDR1 and CDR2 sequences are KGHSH and LQKENI. Trimming removed 1 base at V and 5 bases at J, with 16 bases between. The CDR3 is CASSPLSRLEIDTQYF. The DNA of the CDR3 is TGTGCCAGCTCACCACTGAGCAGGTTAGAGATAGATACGCAGTATTTT. Looking up the rest from reference TRBV18 and TRBJ2-3 gives the full variable domain: NAGVMQNPRHLVRRRGQEARLRCSPMKGHSHVYWYRQLPEEGLKFMVYLQKENIIDESGMPKERFSAEFPKEGPSILRIQQVVRGDSAAYFCASSPLSRLEIDTQYFGPGTRLTVL.

The CDR3: CASSPGQGLVMNTEAFF. The CDR3 DNA reads TGTGCCAGCAGTCCCGGACAGGGCCTAGTCATGAACACTGAAGCTTTCTTT. This chain joins TRBV6-1 and TRBJ1-1; 8 bases are shared with TRBD1. Per the germline V gene, CDR1 is MNHNS and CDR2 is SASEGT. V was clipped by 5 bases and J by 0 bases; unmatched bases: 11. The CDR3 is 17 amino acids.